This T cell receptor (beta chain) was identified during a study of T-cell reconstitution after alpha-beta-depleted transplantation in children. V was clipped by 3 bases and J by 5 bases; unmatched bases: 6. CDR1 is LGHNA and CDR2 is YSLEER in the germline V gene. This CDR3 has 15 residues. Overall study results and limits: At one year after transplant, newly produced T cells mostly accounted for T-cell counts and diversity. High day-60 TCRbeta diversity in some patients came from surviving recipient T cells and thymic progenitors. Alpha-beta T cells about two months after transplant reportedly derived from several hundred expanded graft clones.

Using unique molecular identifiers, the investigators prepared the TCRbeta library. From the PCR reads, TCRdb called clonotypes with MiXCR, one entry per CDR3 protein. The table lists hundreds of thousands of distinct CDR3 sequences, approximately 22% of them singletons. Regarding this clonotype: Its antigen remains unidentified.

The source of this sequence is a boy less than two years old who had a stem cell transplant for acute myeloid leukemia, so the T cells may come from the graft donor. Here the sequenced sample was PBMCs, mostly from graft donor cells, taken 360 days after TCRalphabeta/CD19-depleted stem cell transplant. V is TRBV4-3 and J is TRBJ2-1; 8 nucleotides line up with TRBD1. The CDR3 sequence: CASSQTGAFNNEQFF. CDR3 bases: TGCGCCAGCAGCCAGACAGGGGCATTTAACAATGAGCAGTTCTTC.